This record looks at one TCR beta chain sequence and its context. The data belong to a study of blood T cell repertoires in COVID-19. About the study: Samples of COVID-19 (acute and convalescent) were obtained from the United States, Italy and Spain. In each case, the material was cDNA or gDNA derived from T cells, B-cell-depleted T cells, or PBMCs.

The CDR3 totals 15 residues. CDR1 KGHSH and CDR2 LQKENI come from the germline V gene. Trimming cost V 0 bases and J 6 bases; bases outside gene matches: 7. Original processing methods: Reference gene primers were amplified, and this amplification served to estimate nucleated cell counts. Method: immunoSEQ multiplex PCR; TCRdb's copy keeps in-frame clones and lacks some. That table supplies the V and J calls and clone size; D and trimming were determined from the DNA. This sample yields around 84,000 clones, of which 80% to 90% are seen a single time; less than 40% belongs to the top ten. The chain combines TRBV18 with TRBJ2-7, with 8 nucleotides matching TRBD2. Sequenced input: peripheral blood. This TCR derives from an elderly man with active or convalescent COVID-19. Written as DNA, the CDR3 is TGTGCCAGCTCACCACCGAGCGGGGGTCATTTCGAGCAGTACTTC. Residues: CASSPPSGGHFEQYF.